This T cell receptor beta chain was retrieved from a study of T cells in Graves' hyperthyroidism and ophthalmopathy. Study summary: Peripheral blood collection took place at initial diagnosis, before any treatment. Study-wide results and caveats: Ophthalmopathy and stable hyperthyroidism were told apart by a 13 V-J model.

Clinical symptoms, serum thyroxine and TRAb, thyroid ultrasound and orbital computed tomography together formed the diagnostic basis. Amplification yielded TCR beta CDR3 regions, with RNA transcripts as the source. A first-round RT-PCR of the TCR CDR3 used the HTBI primer set. TCRdb fed the multiplex PCR reads into MiXCR, producing one record per CDR3 protein. The table lists approximately 400,000 distinct CDR3 sequences, about 14% of them singletons. Concerning this clonotype: Its specificity is unknown.

Sequenced sample: blood. This TCR derives from a woman aged 25 to 39 with Graves' ophthalmopathy.

The CDR3 here is CASSQDQGRPRAFF. CDR3 DNA: TGCGCCAGCAGCCAAGATCAGGGGAGGCCCCGAGCTTTCTTT. V usage is TRBV4-1 and J usage is TRBJ1-1, with D possibly being TRBD1 (6 bases). CDR1 and CDR2 from the germline V gene are MGHRA and YSYEKL. This CDR3 is built from 14 residues. V dropped 0 bases and J dropped 10 bases, with 15 bases sitting between them.